This entry lists 18 T cell receptor beta chains sequenced from one sample in a study of T cell repertoires in cytomegalovirus infection. These TCRs are of unknown antigen specificity. Via MiXCR, TCRdb re-called the reads, giving one row per CDR3 protein. Among approximately 76,000 distinct CDR3 sequences listed, 35% to 50% were seen once. The source was CD8+ T cells from cultured PBMCs, collected from culture after CMV antigen stimulation. These receptors were obtained from a human donor in good health (CMV status not recorded). Some clones in this sample may be carry-over from other donors' samples.

This clonotype was picked up a small number of times. The rearrangement joins TRBV5-6 to TRBJ2-1; 9 bases map to TRBD2. This CDR3 comprises 17 residues. Per the germline V gene, CDR1 is SGHDT and CDR2 is YYEEEE. V shed 4 bases and J 9 bases; nucleotides not matched to a gene: 17. CDR3 bases: TGTGCCAGCAGCCCTACCCTAATGCGGGGGGGCGAGGTTGAGCAGTTCTTC. This translates into CASSPTLMRGGEVEQFF.

This chain uses TRBV2 with TRBJ2-5; TRBD1 matches 9 bases. J gave up 3 bases and V 3 bases, and 5 bases lay outside the gene matches. CDR3 length equals 15 residues. Germline CDR1 SNHLY, CDR2 FYNNEI. The CDR3 reads CASSEVQGAEETQYF. The CDR3 DNA is TGTGCCAGCAGTGAGGTACAGGGGGCGGAAGAGACCCAGTACTTC.

This clonotype was seen only a few times. The chain is built from TRBV2 and TRBJ1-2; possible D gene TRBD1, 6 bases. The CDR3 has 15 residues. Germline CDR1 and CDR2: SNHLY and FYNNEI. V shed 2 bases and J shed 0 bases, with 10 bases lying between them. In DNA form, the CDR3 reads TGTGCCAGCAGTGAAAGGTCAGGGGCTAACTATGGCTACACCTTC. Translated, it gives CASSERSGANYGYTF.

This clonotype has only a few counts. This sequence joins TRBV20-1 and TRBJ1-5; D is ambiguous. This CDR3 is built from 13 residues. V was pared by 6 bases and J by 1 base, with 10 bases between. Germline V gene sequence: CDR1 DFQATT, CDR2 SNEGSKA (reference sequence). Here the CDR3 reads CSASGRSNQPQHF. CDR3 DNA sequence: TGCAGTGCCTCCGGCCGCAGCAATCAGCCCCAGCATTTT.

The V gene is TRBV12-3 or TRBV12-4, the J gene TRBJ2-1; D unresolved. The germline V and J ends were trimmed by 3 bases and 5 bases, with 5 bases remaining between them. This CDR3 has 12 residues. The CDR3 loop is CASSFGNNEQFF. CDR3 coding DNA: TGTGCCAGCAGTTTCGGCAACAATGAGCAGTTCTTC.

This clonotype was detected many times. The chain is built from TRBV12-3 or TRBV12-4 and TRBJ2-2; D possibly corresponds to TRBD1 (5 bases). The CDR3 is made up of 15 amino acids. Deletions cut 6 bases from V and 2 bases from J, with 13 bases between. The CDR3 DNA is TGTGCCAGCAGGTTACAGGCAACAAACACCGGGGAGCTGTTTTTT. Its protein is CASRLQATNTGELFF.

This rearrangement joins TRBV28 to TRBJ2-7, with a weak D call TRBD1 (5 bases). In germline, CDR1 is MDHEN, CDR2 SYDVKM. Between the trimmed V and J ends, which lost 3 bases and 1 base, there was a span of 13 bases. The CDR3 sequence is 15 residues long. The CDR3 DNA reads as TGTGCCAGCAGTTTGCTCCCAGGGTTATCCTACGAGCAGTACTTC. It is translated as CASSLLPGLSYEQYF.

About this clonotype itself: Because the CDR3 is missing its conserved closing phenylalanine or tryptophan, this is likely a read error. V and J are TRBV15 and TRBJ2-3, with TRBD1 identical over 7 bases. Germline V gene lookup returns CDR1 LNHNV and CDR2 YYDKDF (reference sequence). The CDR3 length is 17 residues. The trim removed 0 bases at V and 2 bases at J, leaving 8 bases unmatched. This CDR3 is CATSRETVDRDTDTQYS. The CDR3 nucleotides are TGTGCCACCAGCAGAGAAACTGTCGACAGGGACACAGATACGCAGTATTCT.

V and J are TRBV6-5 and TRBJ2-5; D remains ambiguous. This CDR3 is 16 amino acids long. Germline assignment: CDR1 MNHEY and CDR2 SVGAGI. With 0 bases removed from V and 0 bases from J, the gap between germline ends came to 11 bases. In nucleotides, the CDR3 is TGTGCCAGCAGTTACTCGAGTACCCTCTACCAAGAGACCCAGTACTTC. This gives the protein CASSYSSTLYQETQYF.

The rearrangement uses TRBV6-1 and TRBJ1-5; 7 bases map to TRBD1. V dropped 5 bases and J dropped 7; count of bases not matched to a gene: 11. The germline V gene has CDR1 MNHNS and CDR2 SASEGT. This CDR3 has 15 amino acids. CDR3 in DNA: TGTGCCAGCAGTCCCGACAGGGTAGGTGGACAGCCCCAGCATTTT. Its protein is CASSPDRVGGQPQHF.

CDR3 DNA: TGTGCCAGCAGCTCCTCTGACGGTAACAATGAGCAGTTCTTC. Residues: CASSSSDGNNEQFF. The chain carries TRBV7-6 and TRBJ2-1; no clear D. CDR3 length: 14 residues. The V gene lost 4 bases and the J gene lost 5 bases, with 12 bases spanning the gap. Looked up from germline, CDR1 is SGHVS and CDR2 is FNYEAQ.

The chain joins TRBV6-5 to TRBJ2-7; D gene uncertain. Germline V gives CDR1 MNHEY, CDR2 SVGAGI. Trimming left V 0 bases short and J 3 bases short, with 12 bases between. The CDR3 length is 15 residues. For the CDR3, the DNA is TGTGCCAGCAGTTACTCCTCCGGTCCTGGCTACGAGCAGTACTTC. Its translation: CASSYSSGPGYEQYF.

The V gene is TRBV10-3, the J gene TRBJ2-1; 7 nucleotides agree with TRBD2. V lost 0 bases to trimming and J lost 10 bases; unmatched junction nucleotides: 9. This CDR3 has 15 amino acids. CDR1 and CDR2 from the germline V gene are ENHRY and SYGVKD. CDR3 DNA sequence: TGTGCCATCAGTGAGTCAGGACTAGAGGTGCCCGAGCAGTTCTTC. Amino acid sequence: CAISESGLEVPEQFF.

The V gene is TRBV7-9, the J gene TRBJ2-1, with D uncertain. The CDR3 totals 11 residues. The germline V gene encodes CDR1 SEHNR and CDR2 FQNEAQ (reference sequence). Between the trimmed V and J ends, which lost 2 bases and 10 bases, there was a span of 6 bases. Here the CDR3 DNA reads TGTGCCAGCAGCTTAAATGGCGAGCAGTTCTTC. It codes for CASSLNGEQFF.

V usage is TRBV7-6 and J usage is TRBJ2-5, with TRBD2 identical over 16 bases. CDR1 SGHVS and CDR2 FNYEAQ come from the germline V gene. V shed 4 bases and J 2 bases; nucleotides not matched to a gene: 1. There are 16 residues in the CDR3. The CDR3 loop is CASSSGLAGGQETQYF. The DNA of the CDR3 is TGTGCCAGCAGCTCGGGACTAGCGGGGGGGCAAGAGACCCAGTACTTC.

The chain has TRBV12-3 or TRBV12-4 and TRBJ1-2; D gene uncertain. The CDR3 runs 13 residues. Trimming pared 6 bases from V and 6 bases from J, leaving 14 bases between. This CDR3 reads CASSRGPRDGYTF. CDR3 in DNA: TGTGCCAGCAGCCGCGGGCCGAGGGATGGCTACACCTTC.

There are many counts of this clonotype. This rearrangement joins TRBV7-8 to TRBJ1-1; D is ambiguous. The CDR3 loop spans 18 amino acids. The germline V gene encodes CDR1 SGHVS and CDR2 FQNEAQ. Trimming took off 4 bases at V and 1 base at J, with 22 bases between the two ends. CDR3 region: CASSSTPRRSDQNTEAFF. Here the CDR3 DNA reads TGTGCCAGCAGCTCCACCCCCAGGAGGTCAGACCAGAACACTGAAGCTTTCTTT.

The rearrangement joins TRBV7-2 to TRBJ2-3, with D possibly matching TRBD2 (6 bases). Germline CDR1 is SGHTA and CDR2 is FQGNSA. The CDR3 extends over 16 amino acids. The germline V and J ends were trimmed by 2 bases and 4 bases, with 16 bases remaining between them. The CDR3 region is CASSLTSTWGADTQYF. CDR3 coding DNA: TGTGCCAGCAGCTTAACTAGCACGTGGGGGGCAGATACGCAGTATTTT.